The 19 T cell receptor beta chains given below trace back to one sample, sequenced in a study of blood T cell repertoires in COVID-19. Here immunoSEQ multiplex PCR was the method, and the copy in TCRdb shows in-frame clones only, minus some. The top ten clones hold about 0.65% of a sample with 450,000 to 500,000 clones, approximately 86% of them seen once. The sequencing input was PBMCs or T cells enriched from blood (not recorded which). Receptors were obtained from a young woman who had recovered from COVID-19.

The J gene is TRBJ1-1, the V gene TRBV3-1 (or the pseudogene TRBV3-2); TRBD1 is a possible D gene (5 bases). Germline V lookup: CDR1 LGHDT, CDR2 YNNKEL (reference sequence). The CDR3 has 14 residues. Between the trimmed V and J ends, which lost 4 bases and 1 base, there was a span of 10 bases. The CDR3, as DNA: TGTGCCAGCAGCCTTTTGGGGCGGAACACTGAAGCTTTCTTT. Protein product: CASSLLGRNTEAFF.

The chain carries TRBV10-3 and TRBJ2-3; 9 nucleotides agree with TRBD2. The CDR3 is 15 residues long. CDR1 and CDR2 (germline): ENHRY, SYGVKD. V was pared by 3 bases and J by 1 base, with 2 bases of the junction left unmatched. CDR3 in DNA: TGTGCCATCAGTGAAGCTAGCGGGGGCACAGATACGCAGTATTTT. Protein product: CAISEASGGTDTQYF.

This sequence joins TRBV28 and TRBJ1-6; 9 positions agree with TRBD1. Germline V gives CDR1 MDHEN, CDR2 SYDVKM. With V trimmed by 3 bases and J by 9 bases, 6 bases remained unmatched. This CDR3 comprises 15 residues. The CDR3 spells CASSFMGTGSSPLHF. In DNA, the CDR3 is TGTGCCAGCAGTTTTATGGGGACAGGGAGTTCACCCCTCCACTTT.

The CDR3 DNA reads as TGTGCCAGCAGCCGCAGAATTTCACAGGGTGCTAATGAAAAACTGTTTTTT. Encoded protein: CASSRRISQGANEKLFF. This chain joins TRBV11-2 and TRBJ1-4; TRBD1 might be the D (6 bases). CDR3 size: 17 residues. In germline, CDR1 is SGHAT, CDR2 FQNNGV. V shed 5 bases and J shed 3 bases, with 19 bases lying between them.

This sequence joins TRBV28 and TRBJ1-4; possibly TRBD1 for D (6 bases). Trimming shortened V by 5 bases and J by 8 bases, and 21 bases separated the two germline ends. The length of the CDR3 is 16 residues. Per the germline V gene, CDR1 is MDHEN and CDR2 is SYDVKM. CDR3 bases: TGTGCCAGCAGTATCCCCCGGGACACCGGGGGGGAAAAACTGTTTTTT. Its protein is CASSIPRDTGGEKLFF.

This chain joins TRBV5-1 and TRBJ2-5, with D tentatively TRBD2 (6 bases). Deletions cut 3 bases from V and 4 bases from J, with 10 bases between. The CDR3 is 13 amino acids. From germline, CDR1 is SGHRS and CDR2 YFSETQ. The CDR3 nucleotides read TGCGCCAGCAGCTCGAACGGGGGAGAGACCCAGTACTTC. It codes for CASSSNGGETQYF.

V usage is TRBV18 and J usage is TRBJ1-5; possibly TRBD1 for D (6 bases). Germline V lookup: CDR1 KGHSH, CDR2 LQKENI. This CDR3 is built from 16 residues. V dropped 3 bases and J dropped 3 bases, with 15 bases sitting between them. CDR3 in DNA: TGTGCCAGCTCACCGACCTCGGACAGTTCCAATCAGCCCCAGCATTTT. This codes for CASSPTSDSSNQPQHF.

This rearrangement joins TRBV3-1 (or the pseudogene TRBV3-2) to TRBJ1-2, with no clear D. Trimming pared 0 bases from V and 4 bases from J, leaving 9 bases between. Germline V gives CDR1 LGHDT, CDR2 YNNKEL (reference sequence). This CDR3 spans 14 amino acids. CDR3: CASSQEVRSYGYTF. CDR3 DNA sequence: TGTGCCAGCAGCCAAGAAGTACGGTCCTATGGCTACACCTTC.

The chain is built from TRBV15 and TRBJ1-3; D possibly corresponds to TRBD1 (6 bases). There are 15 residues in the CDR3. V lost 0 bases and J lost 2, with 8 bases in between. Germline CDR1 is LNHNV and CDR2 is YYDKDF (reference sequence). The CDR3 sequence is CATSRDTGTGNTIYF. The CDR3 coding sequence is TGTGCCACCAGCAGAGATACAGGGACTGGAAACACCATATATTTT.

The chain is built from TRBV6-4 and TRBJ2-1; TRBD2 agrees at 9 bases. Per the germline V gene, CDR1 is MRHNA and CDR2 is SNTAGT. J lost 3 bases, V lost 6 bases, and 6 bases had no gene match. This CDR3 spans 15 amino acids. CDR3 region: CASSLSSGDYNEQFF. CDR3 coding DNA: TGTGCCAGCAGCCTTTCTAGCGGGGACTACAATGAGCAGTTCTTC.

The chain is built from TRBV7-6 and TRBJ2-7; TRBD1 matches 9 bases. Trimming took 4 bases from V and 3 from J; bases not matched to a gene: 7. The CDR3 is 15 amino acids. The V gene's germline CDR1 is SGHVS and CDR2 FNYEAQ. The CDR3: CASSSEQGASYEQYF. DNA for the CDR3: TGTGCCAGCAGCTCGGAACAGGGGGCGAGCTACGAGCAGTACTTC.

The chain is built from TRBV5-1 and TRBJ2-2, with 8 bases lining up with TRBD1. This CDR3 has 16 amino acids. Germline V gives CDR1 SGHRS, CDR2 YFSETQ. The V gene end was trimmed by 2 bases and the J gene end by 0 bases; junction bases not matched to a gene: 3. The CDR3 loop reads CASSFMTGANTGELFF. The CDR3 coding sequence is TGCGCCAGCAGCTTCATGACAGGGGCGAACACCGGGGAGCTGTTTTTT.

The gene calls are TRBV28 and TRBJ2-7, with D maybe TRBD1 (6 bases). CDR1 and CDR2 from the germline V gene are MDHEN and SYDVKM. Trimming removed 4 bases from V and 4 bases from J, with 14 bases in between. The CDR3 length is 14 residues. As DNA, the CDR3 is TGTGCCAGCAGTTCCCAACAGGGTTGGTACGAGCAGTACTTC. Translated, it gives CASSSQQGWYEQYF.

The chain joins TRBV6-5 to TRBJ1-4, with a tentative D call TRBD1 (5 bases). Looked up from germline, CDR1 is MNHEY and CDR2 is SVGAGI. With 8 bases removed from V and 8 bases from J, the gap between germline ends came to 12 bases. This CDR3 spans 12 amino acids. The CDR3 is CASGDFGEKLFF. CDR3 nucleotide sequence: TGTGCCAGCGGGGACTTTGGGGAAAAACTGTTTTTT.

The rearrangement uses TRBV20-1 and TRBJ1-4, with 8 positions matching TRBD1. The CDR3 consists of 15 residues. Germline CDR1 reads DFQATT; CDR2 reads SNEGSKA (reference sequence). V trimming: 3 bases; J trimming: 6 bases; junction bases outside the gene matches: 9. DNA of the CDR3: TGCAGTGCTAGTCATCGACAGGGGTCATATGAAAAACTGTTTTTT. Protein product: CSASHRQGSYEKLFF.

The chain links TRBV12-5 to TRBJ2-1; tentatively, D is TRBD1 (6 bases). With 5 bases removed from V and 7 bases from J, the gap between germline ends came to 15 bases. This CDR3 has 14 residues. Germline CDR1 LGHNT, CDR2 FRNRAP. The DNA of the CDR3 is TGTGCTAGTGGTCCGTCAGGACAGAATAATGAGCAGTTCTTC. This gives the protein CASGPSGQNNEQFF.

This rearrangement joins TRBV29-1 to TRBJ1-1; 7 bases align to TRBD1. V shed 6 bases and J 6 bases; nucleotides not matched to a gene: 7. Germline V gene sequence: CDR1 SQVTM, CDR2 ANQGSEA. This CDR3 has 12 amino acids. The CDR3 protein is CSVWDRKPEAFF. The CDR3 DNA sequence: TGCAGCGTCTGGGACAGAAAGCCTGAAGCTTTCTTT.

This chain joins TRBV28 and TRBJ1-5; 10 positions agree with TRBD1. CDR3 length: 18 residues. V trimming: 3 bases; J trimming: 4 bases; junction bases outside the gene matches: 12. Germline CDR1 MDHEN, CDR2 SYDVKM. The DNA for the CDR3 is TGTGCCAGCAGTTTCACCTGGGACAGGGGAAATAAGAATCAGCCCCAGCATTTT. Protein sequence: CASSFTWDRGNKNQPQHF.

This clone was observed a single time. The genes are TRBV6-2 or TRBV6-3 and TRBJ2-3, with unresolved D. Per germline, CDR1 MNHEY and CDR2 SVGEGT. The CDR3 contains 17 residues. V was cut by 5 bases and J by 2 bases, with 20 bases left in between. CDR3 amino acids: CASSPTSDTYSTDTQYF. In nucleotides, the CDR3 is TGTGCCAGCAGTCCCACCTCTGACACCTACTCCACAGATACGCAGTATTTT.